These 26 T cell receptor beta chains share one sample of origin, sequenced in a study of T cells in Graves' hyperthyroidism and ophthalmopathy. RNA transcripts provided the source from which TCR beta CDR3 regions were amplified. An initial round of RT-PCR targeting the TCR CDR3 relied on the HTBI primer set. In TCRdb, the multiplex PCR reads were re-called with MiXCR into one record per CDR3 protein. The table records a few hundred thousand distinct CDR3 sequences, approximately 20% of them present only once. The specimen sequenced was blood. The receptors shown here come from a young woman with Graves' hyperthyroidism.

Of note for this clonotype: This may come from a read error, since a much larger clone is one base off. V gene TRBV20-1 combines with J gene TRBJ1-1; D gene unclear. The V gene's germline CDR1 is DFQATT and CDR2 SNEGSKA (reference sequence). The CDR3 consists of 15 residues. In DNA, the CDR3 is TGCAGTGCTTCGGACGCAACTCTGATGAACACTGAAGCTTGCTTT. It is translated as CSASDATLMNTEACF.

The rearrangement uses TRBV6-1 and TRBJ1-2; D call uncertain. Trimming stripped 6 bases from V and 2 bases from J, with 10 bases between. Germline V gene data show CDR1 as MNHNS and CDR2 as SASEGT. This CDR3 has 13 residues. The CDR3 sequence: CASSRSSNYGYTF. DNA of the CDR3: TGTGCCAGCAGCCGCTCGTCCAACTATGGCTACACCTTC.

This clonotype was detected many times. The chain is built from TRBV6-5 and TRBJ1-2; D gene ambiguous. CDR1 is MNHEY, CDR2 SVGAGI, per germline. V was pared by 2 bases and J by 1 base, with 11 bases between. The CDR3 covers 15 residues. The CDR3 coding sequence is TGTGCCAGCAGTTACCCGTCCGGTTATAACTATGGCTACACCTTC. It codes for CASSYPSGYNYGYTF.

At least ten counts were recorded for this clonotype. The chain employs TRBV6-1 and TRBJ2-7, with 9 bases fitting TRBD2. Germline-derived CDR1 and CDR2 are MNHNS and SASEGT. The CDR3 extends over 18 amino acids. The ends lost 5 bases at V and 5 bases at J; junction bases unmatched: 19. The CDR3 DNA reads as TGTGCCAGCAGTCAAACTACCGGGTACGGGACTAGCTTACACGAGCAGTACTTC. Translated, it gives CASSQTTGYGTSLHEQYF.

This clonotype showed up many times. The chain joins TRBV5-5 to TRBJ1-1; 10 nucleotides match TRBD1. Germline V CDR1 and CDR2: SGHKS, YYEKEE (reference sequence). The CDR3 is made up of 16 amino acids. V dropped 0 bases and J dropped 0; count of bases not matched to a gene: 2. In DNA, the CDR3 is TGTGCCAGCAGCTTGGGGGACAGGGGTATGAACACTGAAGCTTTCTTT. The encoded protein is CASSLGDRGMNTEAFF.

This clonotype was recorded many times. The CDR3 nucleotides read TGTGCCAGCAGCTCCCAGCGGCGAAACACCGGGGAGCTGTTTTTT. Residues: CASSSQRRNTGELFF. The chain uses TRBV11-2 and TRBJ2-2, with a weak D call TRBD2 (5 bases). The germline CDR1 and CDR2 sequences are SGHAT and FQNNGV. The CDR3 runs 15 residues. The V and J ends lost 4 bases and 2 bases respectively, with 11 bases between them.

CDR3 loop: CASSDGGGQGETQYF. The CDR3 DNA reads as TGTGCCAGCAGTGATGGAGGGGGGCAGGGGGAGACCCAGTACTTC. The chain is built from TRBV6-1 and TRBJ2-5; possibly TRBD1 or TRBD2 for D (6 bases each). V lost 3 bases and J lost 5, with 16 bases in between. The germline V gene has CDR1 MNHNS and CDR2 SASEGT. This CDR3 comprises 15 residues.

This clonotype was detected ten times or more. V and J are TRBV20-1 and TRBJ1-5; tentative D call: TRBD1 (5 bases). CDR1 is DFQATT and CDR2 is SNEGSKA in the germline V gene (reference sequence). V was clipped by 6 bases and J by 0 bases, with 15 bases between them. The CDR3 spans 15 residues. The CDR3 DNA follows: TGCAGTGCAGCCAGACGGGGGACTAGCAATCAGCCCCAGCATTTT. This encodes CSAARRGTSNQPQHF.

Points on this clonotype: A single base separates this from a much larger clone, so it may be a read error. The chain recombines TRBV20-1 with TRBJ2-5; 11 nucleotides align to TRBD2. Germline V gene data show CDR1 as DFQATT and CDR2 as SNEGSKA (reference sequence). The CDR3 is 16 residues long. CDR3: CGARPQGGLAGGAQYF. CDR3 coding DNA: TGCGGTGCTAGACCCCAGGGGGGGCTAGCGGGGGGAGCCCAGTACTTC.

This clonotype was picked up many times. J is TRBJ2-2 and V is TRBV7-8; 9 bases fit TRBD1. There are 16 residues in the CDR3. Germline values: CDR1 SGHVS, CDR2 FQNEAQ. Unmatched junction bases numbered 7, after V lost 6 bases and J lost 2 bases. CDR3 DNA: TGTGCCAGCAGACCCCACAGGGGGCGCAACACCGGGGAGCTGTTTTTT. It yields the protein CASRPHRGRNTGELFF.

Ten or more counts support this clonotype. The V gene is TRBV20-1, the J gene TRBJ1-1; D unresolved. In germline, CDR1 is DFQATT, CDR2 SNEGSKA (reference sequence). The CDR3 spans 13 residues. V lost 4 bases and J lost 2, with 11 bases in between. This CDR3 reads CSANPAGNTEAFF. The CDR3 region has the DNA TGCAGTGCTAACCCCGCTGGTAACACTGAAGCTTTCTTT.

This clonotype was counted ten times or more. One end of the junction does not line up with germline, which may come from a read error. The CDR3 DNA is TGTGCTAGCAGCCCCGGACTAGCGGTTGAGGCCCAGTACTTC. Translating gives CASSPGLAVEAQYF. This sequence joins TRBV7-7 and TRBJ2-5; 10 nucleotides align to TRBD2. The length of the CDR3 is 14 residues. Germline V lookup: CDR1 SSHAT, CDR2 FNYEAQ (reference sequence).

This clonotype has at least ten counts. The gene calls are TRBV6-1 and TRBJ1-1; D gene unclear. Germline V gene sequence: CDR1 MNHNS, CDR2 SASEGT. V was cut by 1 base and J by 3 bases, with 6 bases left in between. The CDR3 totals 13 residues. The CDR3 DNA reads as TGTGCCAGCAGTGAAGGCCGGCACACTGAAGCTTTCTTT. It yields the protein CASSEGRHTEAFF.

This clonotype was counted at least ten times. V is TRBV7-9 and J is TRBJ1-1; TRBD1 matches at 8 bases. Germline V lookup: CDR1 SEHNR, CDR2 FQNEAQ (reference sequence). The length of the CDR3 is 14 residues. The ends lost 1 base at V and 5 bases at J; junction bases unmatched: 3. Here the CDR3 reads CASSLGTGKTEAFF. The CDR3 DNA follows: TGTGCCAGCAGCTTAGGGACAGGGAAGACTGAAGCTTTCTTT. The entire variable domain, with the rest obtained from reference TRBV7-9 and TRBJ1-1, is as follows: DTGVSQNPRHKITKRGQNVTFRCDPISEHNRLYWYRQTLGQGPEFLTYFQNEAQLEKSRLLSDRFSAERPKGSFSTLEIQRTEQGDSAMYLCASSLGTGKTEAFFGQGTRLTVV.

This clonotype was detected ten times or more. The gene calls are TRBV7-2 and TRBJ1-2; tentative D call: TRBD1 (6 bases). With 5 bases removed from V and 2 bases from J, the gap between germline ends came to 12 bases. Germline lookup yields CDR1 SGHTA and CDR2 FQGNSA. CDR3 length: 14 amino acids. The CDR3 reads CASSQNRVNYGYTF. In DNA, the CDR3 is TGTGCCAGCAGCCAGAACAGGGTAAACTATGGCTACACCTTC.

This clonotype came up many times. CDR3 DNA sequence: TGTGCCAGCAGTTGGGACAGGACCTACGAGCAGTACTTC. Its translation: CASSWDRTYEQYF. This rearrangement joins TRBV6-2 or TRBV6-3 to TRBJ2-7; TRBD1 agrees at 8 bases. The CDR3 runs 13 residues. Germline values: CDR1 MNHEY, CDR2 SVGEGT. Germline trimming cut 4 bases from V and 2 bases from J; bases unmatched to any gene: 1.

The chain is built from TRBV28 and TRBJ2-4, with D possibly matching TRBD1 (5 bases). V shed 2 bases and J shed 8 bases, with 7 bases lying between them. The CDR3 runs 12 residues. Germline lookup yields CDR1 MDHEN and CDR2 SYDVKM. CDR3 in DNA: TGTGCCAGCAGTTTAAAGGGGTACATTCAGTACTTC. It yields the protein CASSLKGYIQYF.

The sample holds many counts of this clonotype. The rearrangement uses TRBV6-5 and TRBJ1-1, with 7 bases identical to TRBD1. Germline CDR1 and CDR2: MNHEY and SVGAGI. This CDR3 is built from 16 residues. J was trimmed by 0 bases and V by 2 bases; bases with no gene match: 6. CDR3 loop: CASSYRGRNLNTEAFF. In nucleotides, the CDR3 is TGTGCCAGCAGTTACAGGGGGCGGAATTTGAACACTGAAGCTTTCTTT.

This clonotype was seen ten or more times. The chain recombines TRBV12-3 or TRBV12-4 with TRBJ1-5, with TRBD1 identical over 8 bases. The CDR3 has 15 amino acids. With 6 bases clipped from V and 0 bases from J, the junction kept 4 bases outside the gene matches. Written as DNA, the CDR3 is TGTGCCAGCAGACGGACAGGGAATAGCAATCAGCCCCAGCATTTT. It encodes CASRRTGNSNQPQHF.

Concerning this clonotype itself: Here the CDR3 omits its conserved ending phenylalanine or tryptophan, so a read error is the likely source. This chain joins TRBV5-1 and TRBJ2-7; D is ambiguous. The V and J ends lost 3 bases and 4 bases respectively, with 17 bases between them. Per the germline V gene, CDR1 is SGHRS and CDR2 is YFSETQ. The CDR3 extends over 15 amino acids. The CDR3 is CASSWSGQASYEQYY. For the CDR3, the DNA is TGCGCCAGCAGCTGGAGTGGGCAGGCGTCTTACGAGCAGTACTAC.

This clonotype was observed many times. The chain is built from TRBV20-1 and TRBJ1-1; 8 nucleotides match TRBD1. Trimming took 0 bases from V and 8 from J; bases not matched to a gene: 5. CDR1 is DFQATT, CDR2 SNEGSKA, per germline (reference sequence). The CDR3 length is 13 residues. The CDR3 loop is CSAREETGAEAFF. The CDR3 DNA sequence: TGCAGTGCTAGAGAGGAGACAGGGGCGGAAGCTTTCTTT.

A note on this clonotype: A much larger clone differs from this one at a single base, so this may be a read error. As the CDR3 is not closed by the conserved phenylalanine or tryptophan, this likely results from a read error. The CDR3 is CASSLEPGRLNTEAFL. CDR3 nucleotides: TGTGCCAGCAGCTTAGAACCGGGTCGGTTGAACACTGAAGCTTTCTTG. The chain employs TRBV11-1 and TRBJ1-1, with D unclear. The CDR3 spans 16 residues. V lost 1 base, J lost 0 bases, and 12 bases lay in between. CDR1 SGHAT and CDR2 FQDESV come from the germline V gene (reference sequence).

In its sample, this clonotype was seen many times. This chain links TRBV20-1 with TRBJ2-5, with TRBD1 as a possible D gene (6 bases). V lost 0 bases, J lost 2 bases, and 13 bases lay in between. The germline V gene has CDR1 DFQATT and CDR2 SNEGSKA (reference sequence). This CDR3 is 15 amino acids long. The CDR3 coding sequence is TGCAGTGCTAGAGAGCAGGGGAGACCACAAGAGACCCAGTACTTC. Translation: CSAREQGRPQETQYF.

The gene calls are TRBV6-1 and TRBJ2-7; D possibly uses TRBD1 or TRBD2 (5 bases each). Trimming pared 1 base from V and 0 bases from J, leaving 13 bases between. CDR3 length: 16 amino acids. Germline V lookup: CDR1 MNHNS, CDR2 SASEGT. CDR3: CASSEESGRFSYEQYF. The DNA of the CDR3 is TGTGCCAGCAGTGAAGAATCGGGACGCTTCTCCTACGAGCAGTACTTC.

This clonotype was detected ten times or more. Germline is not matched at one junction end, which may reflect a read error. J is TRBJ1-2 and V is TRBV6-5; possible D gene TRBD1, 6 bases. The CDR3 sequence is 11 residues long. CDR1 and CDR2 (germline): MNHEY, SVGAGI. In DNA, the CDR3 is TGTGCCAGCAGTAACAGGGAAGGGCTGTCCTTC. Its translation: CASSNREGLSF.

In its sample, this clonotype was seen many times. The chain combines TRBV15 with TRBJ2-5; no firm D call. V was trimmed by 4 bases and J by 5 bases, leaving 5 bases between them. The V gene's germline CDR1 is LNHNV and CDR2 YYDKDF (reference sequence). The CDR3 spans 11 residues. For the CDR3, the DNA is TGTGCCACCAGCATGCGGGAGACCCAGTACTTC. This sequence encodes CATSMRETQYF.